This T cell receptor (beta chain) appears in the sequencing data of a study of OX40 agonist ivuxolimab in advanced cancers. Regarding the study as a whole: With doses of 0.1 to 3.0 mg/kg, CD4+ and CD8+ blood T cells had undergone clonal expansion by week 6.

With respect to this clone: Its antigen is unknown.

The ends were cut back, 0 bases at V and 3 bases at J, with 6 bases in the middle. The CDR3 extends over 14 amino acids. CDR1 and CDR2 (germline): SGHVS, FQNEAQ. Profiled with immunoSEQ multiplex PCR; TCRdb holds only in-frame clones, not every one. The top ten clones hold about two fifths of a sample with 40,000 or so clones, 70% to 90% of them seen once. This receptor was taken from an adult with an advanced solid tumor such as melanoma, head and neck, liver or kidney cancer. The chain employs TRBV7-8 and TRBJ1-3, with D tentatively TRBD1 (6 bases). Sample: CD4+ or CD8+ T cells sorted from blood, taken in a trial of the OX40 agonist ivuxolimab. CDR3 sequence reads: CASSLAGGGNTIYF. DNA for the CDR3: TGTGCCAGCAGCTTAGCAGGGGGTGGAAACACCATATATTTT.